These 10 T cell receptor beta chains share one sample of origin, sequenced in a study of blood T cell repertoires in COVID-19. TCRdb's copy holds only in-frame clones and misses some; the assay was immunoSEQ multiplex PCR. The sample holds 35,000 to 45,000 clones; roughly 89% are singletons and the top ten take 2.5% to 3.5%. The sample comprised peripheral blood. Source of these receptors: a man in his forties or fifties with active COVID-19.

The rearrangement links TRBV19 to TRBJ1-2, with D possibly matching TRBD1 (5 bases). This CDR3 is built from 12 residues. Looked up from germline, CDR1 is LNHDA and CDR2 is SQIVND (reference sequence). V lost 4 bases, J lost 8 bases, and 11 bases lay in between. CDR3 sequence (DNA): TGTGCCAGTAGTAAACAGGAGGGCGGCTACACCTTC. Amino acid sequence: CASSKQEGGYTF. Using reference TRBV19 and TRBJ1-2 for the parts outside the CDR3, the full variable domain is DGGITQSPKYLFRKEGQNVTLSCEQNLNHDAMYWYRQDPGQGLRLIYYSQIVNDFQKGDIAEGYSVSREKKESFPLTVTSAQKNPTAFYLCASSKQEGGYTFGSGTRLTVV.

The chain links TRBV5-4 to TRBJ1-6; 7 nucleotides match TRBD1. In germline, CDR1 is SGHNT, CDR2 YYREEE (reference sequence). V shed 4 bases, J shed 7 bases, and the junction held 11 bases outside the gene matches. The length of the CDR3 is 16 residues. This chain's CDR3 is CASSPRQGVVNSPLHF. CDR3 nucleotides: TGTGCCAGCAGCCCCCGACAGGGTGTAGTGAATTCACCCCTCCACTTT.

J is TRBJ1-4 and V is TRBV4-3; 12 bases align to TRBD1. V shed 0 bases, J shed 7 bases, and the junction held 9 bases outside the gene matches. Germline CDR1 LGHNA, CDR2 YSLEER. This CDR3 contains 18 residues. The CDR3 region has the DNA TGCGCCAGCAGCCAAGAGTCTGGGACAGGGGGCGCTTCTGAAAAACTGTTTTTT. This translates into CASSQESGTGGASEKLFF.

The CDR3 DNA is TGTGCCAGCAGCTTATTGCGAGGACTGGGCACTGAAGCTTTCTTT. Encoded protein: CASSLLRGLGTEAFF. The rearrangement uses TRBV7-3 and TRBJ1-1; D is unclear. The CDR3 runs 15 residues. With 2 bases removed from V and 4 bases from J, the gap between germline ends came to 14 bases. In germline, CDR1 is SGHTA, CDR2 FQGTGA.

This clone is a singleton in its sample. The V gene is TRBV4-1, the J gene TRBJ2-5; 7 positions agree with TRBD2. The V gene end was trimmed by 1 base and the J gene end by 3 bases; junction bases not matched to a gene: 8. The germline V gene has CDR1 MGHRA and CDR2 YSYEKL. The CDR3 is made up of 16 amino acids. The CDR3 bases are TGCGCCAGCAGCCAAGGTCCGGTGGCGGGAGAAGAGACCCAGTACTTC. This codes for CASSQGPVAGEETQYF.

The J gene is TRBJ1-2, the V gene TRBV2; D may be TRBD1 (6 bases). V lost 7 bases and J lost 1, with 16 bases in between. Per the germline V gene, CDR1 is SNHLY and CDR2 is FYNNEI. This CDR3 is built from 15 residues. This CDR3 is CASMDRPYDNYGYTF. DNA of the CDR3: TGTGCCAGCATGGACAGACCTTACGATAACTATGGCTACACCTTC. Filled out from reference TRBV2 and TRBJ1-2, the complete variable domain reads EPEVTQTPSHQVTQMGQEVILRCVPISNHLYFYWYRQILGQKVEFLVSFYNNEISEKSEIFDDQFSVERPDGSNFTLKIRSTKLEDSAMYFCASMDRPYDNYGYTFGSGTRLTVV.

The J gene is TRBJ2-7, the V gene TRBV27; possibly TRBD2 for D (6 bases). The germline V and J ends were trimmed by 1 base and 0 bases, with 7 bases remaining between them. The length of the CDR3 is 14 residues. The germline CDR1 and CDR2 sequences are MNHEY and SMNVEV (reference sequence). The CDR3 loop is CASSLLGGSYEQYF. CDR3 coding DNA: TGTGCCAGCAGTTTATTGGGGGGCTCCTACGAGCAGTACTTC.

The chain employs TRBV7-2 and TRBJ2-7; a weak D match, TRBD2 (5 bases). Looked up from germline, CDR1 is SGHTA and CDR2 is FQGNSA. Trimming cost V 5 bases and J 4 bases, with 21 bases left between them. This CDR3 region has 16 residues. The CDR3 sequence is CASSISRFGNLYEQYF. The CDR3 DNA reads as TGTGCCAGCAGCATAAGTAGATTCGGGAACCTATACGAGCAGTACTTC.

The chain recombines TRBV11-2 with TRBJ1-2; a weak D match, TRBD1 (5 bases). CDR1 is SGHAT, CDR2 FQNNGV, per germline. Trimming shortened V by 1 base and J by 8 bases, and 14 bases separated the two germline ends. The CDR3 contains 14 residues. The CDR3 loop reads CASSLGPGGAGYTF. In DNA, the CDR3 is TGTGCCAGCAGCTTAGGCCCCGGCGGGGCGGGCTACACCTTC.

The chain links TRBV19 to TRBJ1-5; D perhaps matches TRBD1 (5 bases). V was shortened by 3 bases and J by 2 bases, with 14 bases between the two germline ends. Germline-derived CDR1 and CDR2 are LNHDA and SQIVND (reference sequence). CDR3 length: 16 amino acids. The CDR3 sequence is CASSIGRGGGNQPQHF. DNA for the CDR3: TGTGCCAGTAGTATCGGGAGGGGCGGTGGCAATCAGCCCCAGCATTTT.